The present TCR beta chain was sequenced within a study of T cell changes during pregnancy in multiple sclerosis. Per the germline V gene, CDR1 is SGHTA and CDR2 is FQGNSA. The J segment lost 4 bases and the V segment lost 4 bases, leaving 7 bases of the junction unmatched. The CDR3 runs 15 residues. This clone was recorded once. Assay: immunoSEQ multiplex PCR; the TCRdb copy retains only in-frame clones and omits some. The top ten clones hold 1.7% of a sample with 50,000 to 65,000 clones, approximately 86% of them seen once. The TCR sequence derives from a female donor with multiple sclerosis, enrolled in a pregnancy study. The source material was peripheral blood, sampled in the first trimester of pregnancy. The chain couples TRBV7-2 to TRBJ2-7; 10 bases are shared with TRBD2. CDR3 loop: CASSYLAGAGYEQYF. The CDR3, as DNA: TGTGCCAGCAGCTACCTAGCGGGAGCTGGGTACGAGCAGTACTTC.